The clone carrying this TCR beta chain was picked up one time. Its antigen is still unknown. Clones were read by immunoSEQ multiplex PCR, and TCRdb kept only the in-frame ones, dropping some. This table has some 130,000 clones, roughly 93% appearing once. The data were obtained in a study of T cell responses to AZD1222 COVID-19 vaccine. Study-wide points: Spike-specific TCR breadth and depth went up after people got two AZD1222 doses. Donors, mostly white British, included more females; clonal diversity was possibly underestimated. Within unmutated variant regions lay the reported targets of nearly half of spike-specific TCRs. Distributed over spike, vaccine-associated CD4 TCRs predominated at 160-218 and 743-854.

The V and J ends lost 8 bases and 3 bases, in that order; junction bases with no gene match: 9. Germline-derived CDR1 and CDR2 are MNHNY and SVGAGI (reference sequence). The CDR3 spans 14 residues. Sample: peripheral blood, taken 28 days after the second AZD1222 dose. The sequence came from an adult who received the AZD1222 COVID-19 vaccine. This rearrangement joins TRBV6-6 to TRBJ1-2, with 7 nucleotides matching TRBD1. The CDR3 is CASASDRIDYGYTF. CDR3 nucleotides: TGTGCCAGCGCCTCGGACAGGATTGACTATGGCTACACCTTC.